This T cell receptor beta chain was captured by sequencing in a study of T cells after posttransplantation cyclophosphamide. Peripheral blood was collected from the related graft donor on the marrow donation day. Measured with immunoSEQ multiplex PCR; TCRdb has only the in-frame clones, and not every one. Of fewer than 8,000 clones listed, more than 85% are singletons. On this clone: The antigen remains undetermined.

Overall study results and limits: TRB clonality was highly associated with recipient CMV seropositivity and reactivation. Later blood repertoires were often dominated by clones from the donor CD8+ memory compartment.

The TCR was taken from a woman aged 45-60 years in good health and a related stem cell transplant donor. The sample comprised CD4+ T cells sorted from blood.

The CDR3 coding sequence is TGCGCCAGCAGCCCCTCCGGGACAGGGATCGGGAACACTGAAGCTTTCTTT. This encodes CASSPSGTGIGNTEAFF. The rearrangement uses TRBV5-1 and TRBJ1-1, with 9 nucleotides matching TRBD1. This CDR3 is 17 amino acids long. From germline, CDR1 is SGHRS and CDR2 YFSETQ. The V and J ends lost 4 bases and 1 base, in that order; junction bases with no gene match: 11.